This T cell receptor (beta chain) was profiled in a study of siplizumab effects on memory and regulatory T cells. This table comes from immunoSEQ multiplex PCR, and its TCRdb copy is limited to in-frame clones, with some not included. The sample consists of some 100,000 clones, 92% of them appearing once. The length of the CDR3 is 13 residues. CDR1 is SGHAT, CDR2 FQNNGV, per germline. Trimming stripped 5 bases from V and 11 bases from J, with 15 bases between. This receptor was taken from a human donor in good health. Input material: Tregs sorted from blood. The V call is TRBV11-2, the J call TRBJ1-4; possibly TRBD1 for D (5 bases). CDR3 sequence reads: CASSETGYGKLFF. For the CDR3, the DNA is TGTGCCAGCAGCGAAACAGGTTATGGGAAACTGTTTTTT.